Below are 16 T cell receptor beta chains sequenced from a single sample in a study of blood T cell repertoires in COVID-19. TCRdb's table, derived via immunoSEQ multiplex PCR, lists solely in-frame clones and lacks some. There are under 400,000 clones in the sample; roughly 88% occur only once, and approximately 1.6% lies in the top ten. The sample was peripheral blood. These receptors came from a woman under 40 with COVID-19, enrolled during active disease.

The V gene is TRBV6-6, the J gene TRBJ2-5, with D unclear. V dropped 2 bases and J dropped 5 bases, with 15 bases sitting between them. Germline loops: CDR1 MNHNY, CDR2 SVGAGI (reference sequence). This CDR3 is 15 amino acids long. The CDR3 reads CASSYNAEAGETQYF. CDR3 coding DNA: TGTGCCAGCAGTTACAACGCCGAGGCCGGGGAGACCCAGTACTTC.

The chain couples TRBV6-2 or TRBV6-3 to TRBJ2-5, with TRBD2 matching over 7 bases. The length of the CDR3 is 16 residues. The trim removed 4 bases at V and 2 bases at J, leaving 10 bases unmatched. The germline V gene encodes CDR1 MNHEY and CDR2 SVGEGT. The CDR3 DNA reads as TGTGCCAGCAGTTTCGGGGGGACGGGACGGCAAGAGACCCAGTACTTC. It encodes CASSFGGTGRQETQYF.

The rearrangement uses TRBV27 and TRBJ1-2, with D hard to call. This CDR3 contains 14 residues. V lost 7 bases to trimming and J lost 8 bases, with 20 bases between them. Looked up from germline, CDR1 is MNHEY and CDR2 is SMNVEV (reference sequence). The CDR3 region is CASTRLGELGGYTF. Here the CDR3 DNA reads TGTGCCAGCACTCGCCTCGGGGAATTGGGGGGCTACACCTTC.

The chain carries TRBV5-1 and TRBJ1-2; possibly TRBD1 for D (5 bases). There are 12 residues in the CDR3. The germline V gene has CDR1 SGHRS and CDR2 YFSETQ. The V end lost 5 bases, the J end lost 7 bases, and 12 bases lay between the germline ends. The CDR3 coding sequence is TGCGCCAGCAGAACCGTCGGGGGTGGCTACACCTTC. Its protein is CASRTVGGGYTF.

The chain uses TRBV5-6 and TRBJ1-2, with D perhaps matching TRBD1 (5 bases). Trimming left V 1 base short and J 0 bases short, with 16 bases between. The CDR3 contains 17 residues. CDR1 SGHDT and CDR2 YYEEEE come from the germline V gene. In nucleotides, the CDR3 is TGTGCCAGCAGCTTGAGGGGCAGGTTCCCGGCTAACTATGGCTACACCTTC. Protein product: CASSLRGRFPANYGYTF.

J is TRBJ2-7 and V is TRBV19; TRBD1 aligns across 8 bases. Trimming cost V 5 bases and J 4 bases; bases outside gene matches: 10. Per germline, CDR1 LNHDA and CDR2 SQIVND (reference sequence). CDR3 size: 15 residues. CDR3: CASSARSGGLYEQYF. The CDR3 DNA follows: TGTGCCAGTAGTGCAAGATCAGGGGGCTTGTACGAGCAGTACTTC.

The rearrangement uses TRBV19 and TRBJ1-1; D is uncertain. Germline CDR1 is LNHDA and CDR2 is SQIVND (reference sequence). The length of the CDR3 is 11 residues. The V end lost 4 bases, the J end lost 3 bases, and 3 bases lay between the germline ends. The CDR3 region is CASSTDTEAFF. The CDR3 region has the DNA TGTGCCAGTAGTACCGACACTGAAGCTTTCTTT.

The V gene is TRBV6-5, the J gene TRBJ1-6; no reliable D call. CDR1 MNHEY and CDR2 SVGAGI come from the germline V gene. The CDR3 extends over 15 amino acids. Deletions cut 4 bases from V and 10 bases from J, with 17 bases between. The CDR3 region has the DNA TGTGCCAGCAGTTTCTGGACTGGGTCGGCGTCACCCCTCCACTTT. Protein: CASSFWTGSASPLHF.

The V call is TRBV6-1, the J call TRBJ2-5, with 8 bases aligning to TRBD2. V lost 1 base and J lost 6; bases outside the gene matches: 7. This CDR3 region has 15 residues. Germline CDR1 reads MNHNS; CDR2 reads SASEGT. CDR3 region: CASSEVRGGGQTQYF. The CDR3 bases are TGTGCCAGCAGTGAAGTAAGGGGCGGGGGGCAGACCCAGTACTTC.

This chain links TRBV11-1 with TRBJ2-5; 7 positions agree with TRBD1. Trimming took 5 bases from V and 10 from J; bases not matched to a gene: 10. Looked up from germline, CDR1 is SGHAT and CDR2 is FQDESV (reference sequence). The CDR3 spans 13 residues. DNA of the CDR3: TGTGCCAGCAGCCCTCGACAGGGCAGTGGCCAGTACTTC. Translation gives CASSPRQGSGQYF. Looking up the rest from reference TRBV11-1 and TRBJ2-5 gives the full variable domain: EAEVAQSPRYKITEKSQAVAFWCDPISGHATLYWYRQILGQGPELLVQFQDESVVDDSQLPKDRFSAERLKGVDSTLKIQPAELGDSAMYLCASSPRQGSGQYFGPGTRLLVL.

The chain joins TRBV5-1 to TRBJ2-1; 8 bases map to TRBD1. CDR3 length: 15 residues. CDR1 and CDR2 from the germline V gene are SGHRS and YFSETQ. V lost 4 bases to trimming and J lost 5 bases; unmatched junction nucleotides: 8. CDR3 residues: CASSVRDRSNNEQFF. CDR3 sequence (DNA): TGCGCCAGCAGCGTCCGGGACAGGAGTAACAATGAGCAGTTCTTC.

The chain has TRBV6-5 and TRBJ1-1; 8 bases fit TRBD1. Germline lookup yields CDR1 MNHEY and CDR2 SVGAGI. The CDR3 loop spans 14 amino acids. With V trimmed by 8 bases and J by 0 bases, 5 bases remained unmatched. In DNA, the CDR3 is TGTGCCAGCCGGACAGGGAGAATGAACACTGAAGCTTTCTTT. Amino acids: CASRTGRMNTEAFF.

The V call is TRBV6-5, the J call TRBJ1-2, with D unclear. The V gene lost 10 bases and the J gene lost 8 bases, with 14 bases spanning the gap. CDR3 size: 11 residues. CDR1 is MNHEY and CDR2 is SVGAGI in the germline V gene. CDR3 loop: CATRLSGGYTF. The CDR3 DNA sequence: TGTGCCACCCGCTTATCGGGGGGCTACACCTTC.

The CDR3: CATYSGQGKLNGYTF. The CDR3 nucleotides read TGTGCCACCTACTCCGGACAGGGAAAGTTGAATGGCTACACCTTC. This chain uses TRBV10-3 with TRBJ1-2; 8 bases fit TRBD1. This CDR3 is 15 amino acids long. Germline values: CDR1 ENHRY, CDR2 SYGVKD. Unmatched junction bases numbered 16, after V lost 10 bases and J lost 6 bases.

This clone was seen at least ten times. The chain is built from TRBV2 and TRBJ1-5; TRBD1 agrees at 12 bases. J was trimmed by 5 bases and V by 7 bases; bases with no gene match: 9. Germline V lookup: CDR1 SNHLY, CDR2 FYNNEI. The CDR3 contains 16 residues. The CDR3 DNA follows: TGTGCCAGCATGAATCGGGACAGGGGGCATGATCAGCCCCAGCATTTT. Protein sequence: CASMNRDRGHDQPQHF.

The chain employs TRBV9 and TRBJ1-2; D is unresolved. The CDR3 sequence is 16 residues long. Trimming cost V 3 bases and J 5 bases, with 20 bases left between them. Germline V CDR1 and CDR2: SGDLS, YYNGEE. This CDR3 reads CASSGARAGGSYGYTF. In DNA form, the CDR3 reads TGTGCCAGCAGCGGCGCCCGGGCGGGAGGGAGTTATGGCTACACCTTC.